This entry lists 3 T cell receptor beta chains sequenced from one sample in a study. TCRdb used MiXCR to reprocess the 5' RACE reads, holding one entry per CDR3 protein. Of tens of thousands of distinct CDR3 sequences detected, about 28% appear once; the ten largest clones hold 2% to 2.5%. Cells sorted as Tregs were CD4+, CD25+ and CD127-/low. The sequenced sample consisted of tumor-infiltrating Tregs sorted from the breast tumor. These receptors were taken from a female donor with breast cancer.

The genes are TRBV7-2 and TRBJ2-2; the D is unclear. The CDR3 is 16 amino acids. Germline V lookup: CDR1 SGHTA, CDR2 FQGNSA. Trimming took 5 bases from V and 4 from J, leaving 17 bases between them. This chain's CDR3 is CASSLHAGRSTGELFF. CDR3 sequence (DNA): TGTGCCAGCAGCCTACACGCTGGTCGGTCCACCGGGGAGCTGTTTTTT.

The V call is TRBV4-1, the J call TRBJ1-1; tentatively, D is TRBD1 (6 bases). The CDR3 spans 16 residues. Looked up from germline, CDR1 is MGHRA and CDR2 is YSYEKL. Deletions cut 1 base from V and 4 bases from J, with 16 bases between. The CDR3 region is CASSQGVTGQVTEAFF. In DNA form, the CDR3 reads TGCGCCAGCAGCCAAGGGGTCACAGGGCAGGTCACTGAAGCTTTCTTT.

The genes are TRBV4-2 and TRBJ1-5, with no clear D. This CDR3 is 15 amino acids long. Deletions cut 1 base from V and 4 bases from J, with 11 bases between. CDR1 and CDR2 from the germline V gene are LGHNA and YNFKEQ. CDR3 DNA: TGTGCCAGCAGCCAAGGGGCCACGGCTAATCAGCCCCAGCATTTT. It encodes CASSQGATANQPQHF.